The next 8 T cell receptor beta chains were all read from a single sample in a study of T cell responses to AZD1222 COVID-19 vaccine. This table comes from immunoSEQ multiplex PCR, and its TCRdb copy is limited to in-frame clones, with some not included. Among some 140,000 clones listed, about 80% were seen once. This specimen consisted of peripheral blood, obtained on day 0 of AZD1222 vaccination. Receptors were obtained from an adult in good health.

This clone was detected only once. The V gene is TRBV7-9, the J gene TRBJ1-1; 9 nucleotides line up with TRBD1. The junction had 9 bases not matched to a gene; V was cut back by 5 bases and J by 8 bases. The CDR3 consists of 14 residues. CDR1 is SEHNR, CDR2 FQNEAQ, per germline (reference sequence). CDR3 amino acids: CASSRTGQGMEAFF. The CDR3 bases are TGTGCCAGCAGCCGAACCGGACAGGGGATGGAAGCTTTCTTT.

The rearrangement uses TRBV28 and TRBJ1-5; no definite D call. The CDR3 spans 13 residues. The germline CDR1 and CDR2 sequences are MDHEN and SYDVKM. V shed 0 bases and J shed 2 bases, with 2 bases lying between them. The CDR3 nucleotides are TGTGCCAGCAGTTTATGGGGCAATCAGCCCCAGCATTTT. This encodes CASSLWGNQPQHF.

The chain combines TRBV28 with TRBJ1-1, with D unclear. CDR1 is MDHEN, CDR2 SYDVKM, per germline. Trimming removed 2 bases at V and 1 base at J, with 8 bases between. The CDR3 runs 14 residues. This CDR3 is CASSLKAGNTEAFF. CDR3 in DNA: TGTGCCAGCAGTTTAAAGGCAGGGAACACTGAAGCTTTCTTT.

The rearrangement joins TRBV9 to TRBJ2-3; TRBD1 might be the D (6 bases). Trimming cost V 4 bases and J 5 bases, with 20 bases left between them. The CDR3 length is 16 residues. Germline loops: CDR1 SGDLS, CDR2 YYNGEE. CDR3 region: CASSRQITGLGDTQYF. In DNA form, the CDR3 reads TGTGCCAGCAGCCGTCAAATCACAGGGTTAGGAGATACGCAGTATTTT. Combining the CDR3 with reference TRBV9 and TRBJ2-3 gives the whole variable domain DSGVTQTPKHLITATGQRVTLRCSPRSGDLSVYWYQQSLDQGLQFLIQYYNGEERAKGNILERFSAQQFPDLHSELNLSSLELGDSALYFCASSRQITGLGDTQYFGPGTRLTVL.

J is TRBJ1-6 and V is TRBV9; D remains ambiguous. Germline V lookup: CDR1 SGDLS, CDR2 YYNGEE. With 0 bases removed from V and 5 bases from J, the gap between germline ends came to 6 bases. The CDR3 spans 14 residues. As DNA, the CDR3 is TGTGCCAGCAGCGTAGATCAGAATAATTCACCCCTCCACTTT. It codes for CASSVDQNNSPLHF. The full variable domain, its missing parts supplied by reference TRBV9 and TRBJ1-6, is DSGVTQTPKHLITATGQRVTLRCSPRSGDLSVYWYQQSLDQGLQFLIQYYNGEERAKGNILERFSAQQFPDLHSELNLSSLELGDSALYFCASSVDQNNSPLHFGNGTRLTVT.

This clone was counted a few times. The chain is built from TRBV6-5 and TRBJ1-5, with D possibly TRBD1 on 5 matching bases. Germline CDR1 is MNHEY and CDR2 is SVGAGI. The CDR3 has 15 amino acids. V was clipped by 6 bases and J by 6 bases, with 18 bases between them. The CDR3 loop reads CASRTSGGNSQPQHF. The DNA for the CDR3 is TGTGCCAGCAGGACTAGCGGGGGGAACAGTCAGCCCCAGCATTTT.

The V gene is TRBV28, the J gene TRBJ1-2, with D perhaps TRBD1 (6 bases). Germline V CDR1 and CDR2: MDHEN, SYDVKM. V dropped 7 bases and J dropped 5 bases, with 14 bases sitting between them. The CDR3 spans 13 residues. The CDR3 here is CASILGAGYGYTF. CDR3 in DNA: TGTGCCAGCATCCTGGGGGCAGGTTATGGCTACACCTTC.

This clone appeared once. The V call is TRBV27, the J call TRBJ2-7, with D possibly matching TRBD1 (6 bases). This CDR3 spans 14 amino acids. Trimming pared 4 bases from V and 2 bases from J, leaving 12 bases between. Germline lookup yields CDR1 MNHEY and CDR2 SMNVEV (reference sequence). For the CDR3, the DNA is TGTGCCAGCAGTTCTACCGGGGACACCTACGAGCAGTACTTC. Protein product: CASSSTGDTYEQYF.